This T cell receptor beta chain was found in a study of cytomegalovirus exposure and HLA in healthy donors. Overall study results and limits: Productive status was seen about 87% or about 30% of the time for most TCR beta V segments in an earlier analysis. After further analysis at a later stage, 16,951 TCR beta sequences were associated with HLA alleles at 0.05 false discovery rate.

It was with 60 Vbeta and 13 Jbeta primers that the PCR ran. Using immunoSEQ multiplex PCR, the repertoire was profiled, and TCRdb retains in-frame clones only, with some absent. The data contain about 94,000 clones, under 85% of them seen just once; the ten biggest clones take up approximately 1.4%. The CDR3 runs 14 residues. The V and J ends lost 6 bases and 7 bases respectively, with 14 bases between them. CDR1 is SGHRS and CDR2 is YFSETQ in the germline V gene. This clone appeared a single time. Its antigen is still unknown. The chain is built from TRBV5-1 and TRBJ1-6; D possibly corresponds to TRBD1 (6 bases). The sequence came from a male donor in good health and CMV-seronegative. The sample comprised PBMCs. The CDR3 region has the DNA TGCGCCAGCAAGGGGGGGGTGGAAAATTCACCCCTCCACTTT. The encoded protein is CASKGGVENSPLHF.